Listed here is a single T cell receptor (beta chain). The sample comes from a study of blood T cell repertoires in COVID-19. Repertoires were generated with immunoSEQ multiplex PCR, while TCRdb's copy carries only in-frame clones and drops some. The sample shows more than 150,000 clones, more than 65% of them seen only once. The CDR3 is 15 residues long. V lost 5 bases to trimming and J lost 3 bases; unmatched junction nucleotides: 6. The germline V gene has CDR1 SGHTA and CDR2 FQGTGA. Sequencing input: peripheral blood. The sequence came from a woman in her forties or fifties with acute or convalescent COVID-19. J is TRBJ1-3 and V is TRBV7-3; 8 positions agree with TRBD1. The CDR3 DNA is TGTGCCAGCAGCATGGCAGGGGGCTATGGAAACACCATATATTTT. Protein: CASSMAGGYGNTIYF.